This note documents a single TCR beta chain sequence. Its antigen remains unidentified. The data originate from a study of cytomegalovirus exposure and HLA in healthy donors. On the study more broadly: Across about 400 genotyped donors, just over 80% landed in the Caucasian-associated ancestry cluster.

V was clipped by 4 bases and J by 4 bases; unmatched bases: 5. Germline V gene data show CDR1 as SGHTA and CDR2 as FQGNSA. The length of the CDR3 is 15 residues. PCR primers comprised 60 Vbeta and 13 Jbeta primers. TCRdb's copy holds only in-frame clones and misses some; the assay was immunoSEQ multiplex PCR. This sample has roughly 170,000 clones; under 85% occur once, and the top ten carry 1.6%. Study-wide results and caveats: Cytomegalovirus association was listed for around 180 TCR beta chains. Common viral pathogens seemed, in a later analysis, to connect with several of the most significant clusters. It was reportedly the case that the classifier diagnosed cytomegalovirus status with high specificity and sensitivity.

The rearrangement uses TRBV7-2 and TRBJ1-4; 8 bases match TRBD1. The clonotype originates from a man between 50 and 59 years old in good health and CMV-seronegative. The sequencing sample was made of PBMCs. CDR3 nucleotides: TGTGCCAGCAGCTCTAGAGGACAGGGTAATGAAAAACTGTTTTTT. This translates into CASSSRGQGNEKLFF.